This is a list of T cell receptor beta chains from one sample in a study of patients and donors after allogeneic stem cell transplantation. TCRdb reprocessed the RT-PCR reads with MiXCR, giving one entry per CDR3 protein. Of about 410,000 distinct CDR3 sequences in the sample, 16% were seen once. Sequenced material: blood, either unsorted or a sorted T cell fraction (not recorded which). The source of these receptors is a human donor who was either an allogeneic HSCT recipient or a stem cell or donor lymphocyte infusion donor (not recorded which). It is not recorded whose cells these are; they may come from a transplant donor. CDR3s include the opening cysteine and the closing phenylalanine or tryptophan. Fields, in order: CDR3 DNA, CDR3 protein, clone size, J gene, V gene, D gene. D genes are given only for firm matches. The size entry is marked missing in some rows and otherwise reads once, few, many or a size class.

TGTGCCAGCAGTTCGGGACAGGGGCAAATTTTCAATCAGCCCCAGCATTTT CASSSGQGQIFNQPQHF few TRBJ1-5 TRBV12-3/TRBV12-4 TRBD1
TGTGCCATCAGTGGTCCATCAGGGCCACCCTACGAGCAGTACTTC CAISGPSGPPYEQYF NA TRBJ2-7 TRBV10-3 NA
TGTGCCAGCAGACCCGGGACAGGGAAGCAGTACTTC CASRPGTGKQYF few TRBJ2-7 TRBV6-1 TRBD1
TGCGCCAGCAGCCAAGACAGGCCGATCGGGGAGCTGTTTTTT CASSQDRPIGELFF many TRBJ2-2 TRBV4-1 NA
TGTGCCAGCAGCCAAGATCTGTGGATGGCAGGGCACTATGGCTACACCTTC CASSQDLWMAGHYGYTF NA TRBJ1-2 TRBV14 NA
TGTGCCAGCAGCTCCTGGACAGGTTACGAGCAGTACTTC CASSSWTGYEQYF NA TRBJ2-7 TRBV3-1 TRBD1
TGTGCCAGCAGTTACTCGCGGGACAACCGGGCAGGAAACACCATATATTTT CASSYSRDNRAGNTIYF few TRBJ1-3 TRBV6-5 NA
TGTGCCAGCAGCTTGGGGGGTGGACCAAACTATGGCTACACCTTC CASSLGGGPNYGYTF few TRBJ1-2 TRBV11-2 NA
TGTGCCAGCTCACCATCCCTCTCCTATGGCTACACCTTC CASSPSLSYGYTF NA TRBJ1-2 TRBV18 NA
TGTGCCAGCAGTTACTCGGGCCAGTTCTACGAGCAGTACTTC CASSYSGQFYEQYF few TRBJ2-7 TRBV6-2/TRBV6-3 NA
TGTGCCAGCAGTGTCCAGGGGGCCGGTGAAGCTTTCTTT CASSVQGAGEAFF NA TRBJ1-1 TRBV6-1 TRBD1
TGTGCCAGCACCTTAGCCGCCGCAGATACGCAGTATTTT CASTLAAADTQYF NA TRBJ2-3 TRBV6-2/TRBV6-3 NA
TGTGCCAGCAGTTCTTCCGGGACTAGCACAGATACGCAGTATTTT CASSSSGTSTDTQYF NA TRBJ2-3 TRBV6-5 NA
TGTGCCAGTAGTATAGATGAGGGAACGGGTACCGGGGAGCTGTTTTTT CASSIDEGTGTGELFF NA TRBJ2-2 TRBV19 NA
TGTGCCAGCAGCGTAGACATGAGCTCCTACGAGCAGTACTTC CASSVDMSSYEQYF NA TRBJ2-7 TRBV9 NA
TGTGCCAGCAGCGTAATCGGGGACACAGATACGCAGTATTTT CASSVIGDTDTQYF NA TRBJ2-3 TRBV9 NA
TGTGCCAGCACCCCCCCGGGACAGGGCTACAATGAGCAGTTCTTC CASTPPGQGYNEQFF NA TRBJ2-1 TRBV7-9 TRBD1
TGTGCCAGCCGGGACTTTCAAGAGACCCAGTACTTC CASRDFQETQYF many TRBJ2-5 TRBV19 NA
TGTGCCAGCAGCCAAGGGCGGGGGCCGAGCTCCTACAATGAGCAGTTCTTC CASSQGRGPSSYNEQFF few TRBJ2-1 TRBV4-2 NA
TGTGCCAGCAGCCAAGAGGCTAGCGGGGTCACAGATACGCAGTATTTT CASSQEASGVTDTQYF few TRBJ2-3 TRBV3-1 TRBD2
TGCAGTGCTCCACGCGAGGGATGGGGTTACAATGAGCAGTTCTTC CSAPREGWGYNEQFF few TRBJ2-1 TRBV20-1 NA